The rows below give T cell receptor beta chains drawn from one sample of a study of blood T cell repertoires in COVID-19. The repertoire was sequenced with immunoSEQ multiplex PCR; TCRdb's copy has only in-frame clones and lacks some. The sample has 110,000 or so clones, roughly 80% seen once. The sample was peripheral blood. The origin of the receptors is a middle-aged woman with acute or convalescent COVID-19. CDR3s include the opening cysteine and the closing phenylalanine or tryptophan. The order of the fields is D gene, clone size, V gene, J gene, CDR3 protein, CDR3 DNA. D genes are given only for firm matches. Some rows have no size entry. The others give once, few or many, or a class for an expanded clone.

TRBD1,-,TRBV11-2,TRBJ2-2,CASSLTGDNTGELFF,TGTGCCAGCAGTTTAACAGGGGACAACACCGGGGAGCTGTTTTTT
-,-,TRBV11-1,TRBJ1-3,CASSQRTRPGGTIYF,TGTGCCAGCAGCCAGCGGACCCGGCCGGGGGGCACCATATATTTT
-,-,TRBV3-1/TRBV3-2,TRBJ1-1,CASSQDLERATEAFF,TGTGCCAGCAGCCAAGATCTAGAGAGGGCCACTGAAGCTTTCTTT
-,-,TRBV7-2,TRBJ1-2,CAGQGANYGYTF,TGTGCCGGGCAGGGCGCTAACTATGGCTACACCTTC
TRBD1,-,TRBV19,TRBJ1-4,CASTTRQGGEKLFF,TGTGCCAGTACAACCCGGCAGGGGGGAGAAAAACTGTTTTTT
-,-,TRBV2,TRBJ2-3,CASSKRGTDTQYF,TGTGCCAGCAGCAAGCGGGGCACAGATACGCAGTATTTT
-,-,TRBV3-1/TRBV3-2,TRBJ1-1,CASSPGHLMNTEAFF,TGTGCCAGCAGCCCCGGACACCTCATGAACACTGAAGCTTTCTTT
-,-,TRBV15,TRBJ1-2,CATSRAGGAPGGYTF,TGTGCCACCAGCAGAGCGGGGGGGGCGCCGGGAGGCTACACCTTC
-,-,TRBV7-3,TRBJ2-2,CASSLSGGDTGELFF,TGTGCCAGCAGCCTAAGTGGAGGGGACACCGGGGAGCTGTTTTTT
TRBD1,few,TRBV28,TRBJ2-2,CASSLTGERELFF,TGTGCCAGCAGTTTGACAGGGGAAAGGGAGCTGTTTTTT
TRBD1,-,TRBV30,TRBJ1-3,CAGLTGALSGNTIYF,TGTGCCGGTCTGACAGGGGCGCTCTCTGGAAACACCATATATTTT
-,-,TRBV18,TRBJ1-5,CASSPLAGRSNQPQHF,TGTGCCAGCTCACCTCTGGCGGGACGAAGCAATCAGCCCCAGCATTTT
-,-,TRBV5-1,TRBJ2-1,CASSRGGLSYNEQFF,TGCGCCAGCAGCCGCGGGGGCCTCTCCTACAATGAGCAGTTCTTC
-,once,TRBV5-1,TRBJ2-1,CASSLVAGEYNEQFF,TGCGCCAGCAGCTTGGTAGCTGGAGAGTACAATGAGCAGTTCTTC
TRBD2,-,TRBV7-2,TRBJ2-2,CASSLVSGGGTGELFF,TGTGCCAGCAGCTTAGTGAGCGGGGGGGGCACCGGGGAGCTGTTTTTT
TRBD1,-,TRBV25-1,TRBJ1-2,CASSERGTGIRDYGYTF,TGTGCCAGCAGTGAAAGGGGGACAGGGATCCGTGACTATGGCTACACCTTC
-,once,TRBV12-3/TRBV12-4,TRBJ1-5,CASSDQGNQPQHF,TGTGCCAGCAGTGACCAGGGGAATCAGCCCCAGCATTTT
-,-,TRBV2,TRBJ1-1,CASRLTPTEAFF,TGTGCCAGCAGGCTGACTCCCACTGAAGCTTTCTTT
TRBD2,few,TRBV6-5,TRBJ2-7,CASSLRGTGGYEQYF,TGTGCCAGCAGCCTACGGGGAACGGGGGGCTACGAGCAGTACTTC
TRBD2,-,TRBV4-2,TRBJ2-7,CASSPHGGLAGEQYF,TGTGCCAGCAGCCCACACGGGGGACTAGCGGGGGAGCAGTACTTC
-,-,TRBV9,TRBJ2-3,CASSVAPGLDTQYF,TGTGCCAGCAGCGTAGCTCCCGGACTGGATACGCAGTATTTT
-,-,TRBV6-2/TRBV6-3,TRBJ1-6,CASSSTGPGAPLHF,TGTGCCAGCAGTTCGACAGGTCCTGGGGCACCCCTCCACTTT
TRBD2,-,TRBV5-1,TRBJ2-3,CASSLAPAGASTDTQYF,TGCGCCAGCAGCTTGGCGCCAGCGGGGGCGAGCACAGATACGCAGTATTTT
-,-,TRBV12-2,TRBJ1-1,CASRSEASLRALNTEAFF,TGTGCAAGTCGCTCGGAGGCCTCTTTACGGGCCCTGAACACTGAAGCTTTCTTT
-,-,TRBV30,TRBJ1-3,CAWSVGSSGNTIYF,TGTGCCTGGAGTGTGGGGAGCTCTGGAAACACCATATATTTT
TRBD2,-,TRBV5-1,TRBJ2-2,CASSKTSVYTGELFF,TGCGCCAGCAGCAAGACTAGCGTCTACACCGGGGAGCTGTTTTTT
TRBD1,-,TRBV18,TRBJ1-1,CASSPRGQGSGVNTEAFF,TGTGCCAGCTCACCACGAGGACAGGGATCTGGGGTGAACACTGAAGCTTTCTTT
-,-,TRBV21-1,TRBJ1-6,CASSMGMVSYNSPLHF,TGTGCCAGCAGCATGGGCATGGTCTCCTATAATTCACCCCTCCACTTT
-,-,TRBV7-9,TRBJ2-7,CASSFGGRDYEQYF,TGTGCCAGCAGCTTTGGGGGCAGGGACTACGAGCAGTACTTC
TRBD1,-,TRBV2,TRBJ1-5,CASSLDRGSNQPQHF,TGTGCCAGCAGTTTGGACAGGGGAAGCAATCAGCCCCAGCATTTT
-,-,TRBV19,TRBJ1-1,CASSSRGVSTEAFF,TGTGCCAGTAGTTCCAGGGGAGTGAGCACTGAAGCTTTCTTT
-,-,TRBV2,TRBJ1-1,CASSDPGNTEAFF,TGTGCCAGCAGTGATCCGGGGAACACTGAAGCTTTCTTT
TRBD2,-,TRBV11-2,TRBJ2-1,CASWTSGDNEQFF,TGTGCCAGCTGGACTAGCGGGGACAATGAGCAGTTCTTC
TRBD2,-,TRBV7-6,TRBJ2-3,CASRGWTSGLSTDTQYF,TGTGCCAGCAGGGGGTGGACTAGCGGGTTGAGCACAGATACGCAGTATTTT
-,-,TRBV1,TRBJ1-5,CTSSQGGPGAQHF,TGCACCAGCAGCCAAGGGGGTCCAGGGGCCCAGCATTTT
TRBD1,once,TRBV7-3,TRBJ2-2,CASSLTGGGARLFF,TGTGCCAGCAGCTTAACAGGGGGCGGAGCCAGGTTGTTTTTT
TRBD1,-,TRBV12-5,TRBJ1-3,CASGRDSSGNTIYF,TGTGCTAGTGGACGGGACAGCTCTGGAAACACCATATATTTT
TRBD1,-,TRBV20-1,TRBJ2-7,CSAIDRANKQYF,TGCAGTGCTATTGACAGGGCGAACAAGCAGTACTTC
TRBD1,-,TRBV7-9,TRBJ1-5,CASSWGQGGQPQHF,TGTGCCAGCAGCTGGGGACAGGGCGGACAGCCCCAGCATTTT
-,-,TRBV7-2,TRBJ2-7,CASSLVRGLASYEQYF,TGTGCCAGCAGCTTAGTAAGGGGCCTTGCCTCCTACGAGCAGTACTTC
-,-,TRBV2,TRBJ1-3,CASSEIMTSRNTIYF,TGTGCCAGCAGTGAAATAATGACATCCAGAAACACCATATATTTT
TRBD2,-,TRBV7-8,TRBJ2-3,CASSRTERGTDTQYF,TGTGCCAGCAGCCGTACTGAGCGGGGTACAGATACGCAGTATTTT
-,once,TRBV5-1,TRBJ1-1,CASRSQPRAFF,TGCGCCAGCAGGTCTCAACCACGGGCTTTCTTT
-,-,TRBV6-6,TRBJ1-2,CASSGEVGGYTF,TGTGCCAGCAGTGGGGAGGTGGGTGGCTACACCTTC
-,-,TRBV6-6,TRBJ2-7,CASSYLGVPYEQYF,TGTGCCAGCAGTTACCTCGGAGTGCCCTACGAGCAGTACTTC
-,-,TRBV7-7,TRBJ2-3,CASSLSTGDTQYF,TGTGCCAGCAGCTTATCGACTGGGGATACGCAGTATTTT
-,-,TRBV3-1/TRBV3-2,TRBJ1-1,CASSRDRSKAFF,TGTGCCAGCAGCCGAGACAGGTCTAAAGCTTTCTTT
TRBD1,-,TRBV4-1,TRBJ1-2,CASSQGGGGLPLYGYTF,TGCGCCAGCAGCCAAGGTGGAGGGGGCCTTCCCCTCTATGGCTACACCTTC
TRBD2,-,TRBV28,TRBJ2-3,CASSPQRGGTDTQYF,TGTGCCAGCAGTCCTCAGCGGGGGGGGACAGATACGCAGTATTTT
-,-,TRBV20-1,TRBJ2-5,CSASIANLGETQYF,TGCAGTGCTAGTATAGCGAACCTGGGGGAGACCCAGTACTTC
TRBD1,-,TRBV9,TRBJ2-5,CASSPGGQETQYF,TGTGCCAGCAGTCCAGGGGGCCAAGAGACCCAGTACTTC
TRBD1,-,TRBV3-1/TRBV3-2,TRBJ1-1,CASSLAGGNTEAFF,TGTGCCAGCAGCCTGGCAGGGGGGAACACTGAAGCTTTCTTT
-,-,TRBV19,TRBJ1-1,CASRNDGRQAGRTEAFF,TGTGCCAGTAGGAACGACGGACGACAGGCCGGGCGAACTGAAGCTTTCTTT
TRBD1,-,TRBV3-1/TRBV3-2,TRBJ1-2,CASSQGGDRDPGYTF,TGTGCCAGCAGCCAAGGGGGGGACAGGGACCCGGGCTACACCTTC